This T cell receptor (beta chain) was identified during a study of blood T cell repertoires in COVID-19. About the research overall: Some COVID-19 samples were acute and others convalescent; all came from the United States, Italy and Spain.

Germline CDR1 SGHAT, CDR2 FQNNGV. Deletions cut 1 base from V and 6 bases from J, with 13 bases between. CDR3 length equals 15 residues. TCRdb's table, derived via immunoSEQ multiplex PCR, lists solely in-frame clones and lacks some. The table includes about 81,000 clones, 90% to 95% detected once. Sequences were obtained from peripheral blood. The sequence was collected from a human donor with active COVID-19. The donor label of this sample is uncertain. The chain combines TRBV11-2 with TRBJ1-5, with D possibly matching TRBD1 (6 bases). The CDR3 region has the DNA TGTGCCAGCAGCTTAGGGTCGGCAGGGGTTCAGCCCCAGCATTTT. Translated: CASSLGSAGVQPQHF. Full variable domain (remainder filled in from reference TRBV11-2 and TRBJ1-5): EAGVAQSPRYKIIEKRQSVAFWCNPISGHATLYWYQQILGQGPKLLIQFQNNGVVDDSQLPKDRFSAERLKGVDSTLKIQPAKLEDSAVYLCASSLGSAGVQPQHFGDGTRLSIL.